The 22 T cell receptor beta chains presented below share a single source sample, sequenced in a study of blood T cell repertoires in COVID-19. Using immunoSEQ multiplex PCR, the repertoire was profiled, and TCRdb retains in-frame clones only, with some absent. The repertoire holds some 360,000 clones, with approximately 89% as singletons. Sequencing used peripheral blood. These receptors originate from a woman aged 60 to 75 with COVID-19, enrolled during active disease.

J is TRBJ1-6 and V is TRBV9, with 10 positions matching TRBD1. The CDR3 spans 17 residues. V lost 4 bases to trimming and J lost 5 bases; unmatched junction nucleotides: 9. Germline CDR1 is SGDLS and CDR2 is YYNGEE. The CDR3 reads CASSSRQGANHNSPLHF. The CDR3 DNA is TGTGCCAGCAGCTCCCGACAGGGGGCCAACCATAATTCACCCCTCCACTTT.

The chain is built from TRBV11-2 and TRBJ2-3, with 7 bases fitting TRBD1. Germline loops: CDR1 SGHAT, CDR2 FQNNGV. Unmatched junction bases numbered 6, after V lost 7 bases and J lost 2 bases. The CDR3 extends over 14 amino acids. The chain's CDR3 is CASTLDRNTDTQYF. The CDR3 DNA is TGTGCCAGCACCCTGGACAGGAACACAGATACGCAGTATTTT.

The chain couples TRBV7-6 to TRBJ2-5; TRBD2 matches 12 bases. This CDR3 has 16 amino acids. Germline CDR1 reads SGHVS; CDR2 reads FNYEAQ. The V and J ends lost 2 bases and 3 bases, in that order; junction bases with no gene match: 4. The CDR3 DNA is TGTGCCAGCAGCTTATCCGGACTAGCGGGGAAAGAGACCCAGTACTTC. Translation gives CASSLSGLAGKETQYF.

This chain uses TRBV5-8 with TRBJ2-7; 9 nucleotides agree with TRBD1. Germline CDR1 reads SGHTS; CDR2 reads YDEGEE. The V and J ends lost 3 bases and 5 bases, in that order; junction bases with no gene match: 9. The CDR3 has 15 residues. Here the CDR3 DNA reads TGTGCCAGCAGCTGGATGGACAGGGGTGGGCACGAGCAGTACTTC. Protein: CASSWMDRGGHEQYF. Full variable domain (missing parts from reference TRBV5-8 and TRBJ2-7): EAGVTQSPTHLIKTRGQQATLRCSPISGHTSVYWYQQALGLGLQFLLWYDEGEERNRGNFPPRFSGRQFPNYSSELNVNALELEDSALYLCASSWMDRGGHEQYFGPGTRLTVT.

The chain recombines TRBV13 with TRBJ2-1; the D gene is possibly TRBD1 (6 bases). The CDR3 is made up of 15 amino acids. CDR1 and CDR2 from the germline V gene are PRHDT and FYEKMQ (reference sequence). V was trimmed by 2 bases and J by 4 bases, leaving 12 bases between them. CDR3 sequence reads: CASSLSGDRYNEQFF. The CDR3 nucleotides read TGTGCCAGCAGCTTATCAGGGGATCGGTACAATGAGCAGTTCTTC.

This clone showed up just once. The V call is TRBV28, the J call TRBJ1-4; the match to TRBD1 covers 12 bases. This CDR3 comprises 15 residues. Trimming at V came to 4 bases and at J to 8 bases, leaving 5 bases not matched to a gene. The germline V gene has CDR1 MDHEN and CDR2 SYDVKM. CDR3 sequence (DNA): TGTGCCAGCAGTTCGGGACAGGGGGCGCGGGAAAAACTGTTTTTT. It yields the protein CASSSGQGAREKLFF.

CDR3 in amino acids: CASSRDLRETQYF. Written as DNA, the CDR3 is TGTGCCAGCAGCCGGGACTTAAGAGAGACCCAGTACTTC. V is TRBV14 and J is TRBJ2-5, with a weak D call TRBD2 (6 bases). V lost 4 bases and J 4 bases, leaving 10 bases between the germline ends. CDR1 SGHDN and CDR2 FVKESK come from the germline V gene. The CDR3 has 13 amino acids.

CDR3 DNA: TGTGCCAGCTCACCAGAGGTTCTTCGCCACAATGAGCAGTTCTTC. It encodes CASSPEVLRHNEQFF. The chain links TRBV18 to TRBJ2-1, with unresolved D. V gave up 2 bases and J gave up 5 bases, with 13 bases separating them. Germline loops: CDR1 KGHSH, CDR2 LQKENI. The CDR3 totals 15 residues.

The chain has TRBV5-6 and TRBJ1-6; 7 nucleotides agree with TRBD1. The germline V gene has CDR1 SGHDT and CDR2 YYEEEE. V dropped 5 bases and J dropped 2; count of bases not matched to a gene: 7. The CDR3 covers 16 residues. As DNA, the CDR3 is TGTGCCAGCAGACGTAGGGACAGCGCCTATAATTCACCCCTCCACTTT. This sequence encodes CASRRRDSAYNSPLHF.

V and J are TRBV18 and TRBJ1-1, with D possibly TRBD1 on 5 matching bases. Germline values: CDR1 KGHSH, CDR2 LQKENI. V was pared by 0 bases and J by 4 bases, with 12 bases between. The CDR3 spans 15 residues. This CDR3 reads CASSPPPPGGTEAFF. The CDR3, as DNA: TGTGCCAGCTCACCACCACCTCCGGGGGGCACTGAAGCTTTCTTT.

The CDR3 DNA is TGTGCCAGCAGCTTGGCCGTAGGGGCCAACACCGGGGAGCTGTTTTTT. Translated, it gives CASSLAVGANTGELFF. The V gene is TRBV5-8, the J gene TRBJ2-2; D perhaps matches TRBD1 (5 bases). The CDR3 extends over 16 amino acids. CDR1 and CDR2 from the germline V gene are SGHTS and YDEGEE. The V and J ends lost 0 bases and 2 bases respectively, with 11 bases between them.

The chain links TRBV5-1 to TRBJ1-5; D gene uncertain. V was clipped by 0 bases and J by 0 bases, with 10 bases between them. CDR3 length: 16 residues. Germline CDR1 reads SGHRS; CDR2 reads YFSETQ. DNA of the CDR3: TGCGCCAGCAGCTTGGGGACGGACTATAGCAATCAGCCCCAGCATTTT. Residues: CASSLGTDYSNQPQHF.

The V gene is TRBV19, the J gene TRBJ1-6, with 10 bases lining up with TRBD1. Germline CDR1 LNHDA, CDR2 SQIVND (reference sequence). V gave up 5 bases and J gave up 9 bases; unmatched junction bases: 4. There are 14 residues in the CDR3. Here the CDR3 reads CASSGGQGPSPLHF. CDR3 sequence (DNA): TGTGCCAGTAGTGGGGGACAGGGGCCTTCACCCCTCCACTTT.

This chain uses TRBV6-5 with TRBJ2-7; 8 nucleotides line up with TRBD1. V gave up 6 bases and J gave up 2 bases; unmatched junction bases: 6. The germline V gene has CDR1 MNHEY and CDR2 SVGAGI. The CDR3 has 14 residues. The CDR3 loop is CASSRTGIAYEQYF. The CDR3 DNA reads as TGTGCCAGCAGCAGGACAGGGATCGCCTACGAGCAGTACTTC.

The genes are TRBV6-5 and TRBJ1-5, with 9 bases fitting TRBD1. The CDR3 runs 15 residues. The trim removed 10 bases at V and 7 bases at J, leaving 14 bases unmatched. Germline assignment: CDR1 MNHEY and CDR2 SVGAGI. The CDR3 DNA follows: TGTGCCACCCGCGACCCGGGGACAGGGCGACAGCCCCAGCATTTT. As protein: CATRDPGTGRQPQHF.

The rearrangement joins TRBV14 to TRBJ2-3, with 7 bases lining up with TRBD1. Germline assignment: CDR1 SGHDN and CDR2 FVKESK. J lost 1 base, V lost 0 bases, and 7 bases had no gene match. The CDR3 has 17 amino acids. CDR3 DNA: TGTGCCAGCAGCCAAGAGGGTACAGGGGTGGGCACAGATACGCAGTATTTT. Residues: CASSQEGTGVGTDTQYF.

The CDR3 spells CASSSDRNNEQFF. In nucleotides, the CDR3 is TGTGCCAGCAGTTCGGACAGGAACAATGAGCAGTTCTTC. The V call is TRBV28, the J call TRBJ2-1; 7 bases line up with TRBD1. CDR3 length: 13 residues. J gave up 5 bases and V 4 bases, and 2 bases lay outside the gene matches. The germline gives CDR1 MDHEN, CDR2 SYDVKM.

CDR3 coding DNA: TGTGCCAGCAGTCCCGGGACAGGGAATTCACCCCTCCACTTT. Amino acid sequence: CASSPGTGNSPLHF. V gene TRBV27 combines with J gene TRBJ1-6, with 9 bases lining up with TRBD1. Germline assignment: CDR1 MNHEY and CDR2 SMNVEV (reference sequence). Trimming removed 5 bases from V and 7 bases from J; junction bases left unmatched: 3. CDR3 length: 14 residues.

This clone was detected once. The chain joins TRBV19 to TRBJ2-3; 10 bases line up with TRBD1. The ends lost 6 bases at V and 3 bases at J; junction bases unmatched: 6. The CDR3 runs 15 residues. Germline loops: CDR1 LNHDA, CDR2 SQIVND (reference sequence). Here the CDR3 DNA reads TGTGCCAGTAGCTGGACAGGGGGTCGAACAGATACGCAGTATTTT. This encodes CASSWTGGRTDTQYF.

Written as DNA, the CDR3 is TGTGCTAGTGCCGGGGGGTATACCGACTACGAGCAGTACTTC. It translates to CASAGGYTDYEQYF. The V call is TRBV12-5, the J call TRBJ2-7, with 7 bases lining up with TRBD2. The germline gives CDR1 LGHNT, CDR2 FRNRAP. The trim removed 7 bases at V and 3 bases at J, leaving 9 bases unmatched. CDR3 length: 14 amino acids.

The chain joins TRBV2 to TRBJ2-3, with 10 bases aligning to TRBD2. CDR1 SNHLY and CDR2 FYNNEI come from the germline V gene. The CDR3 runs to 17 residues. Trimming cost V 4 bases and J 0 bases; bases outside gene matches: 7. The CDR3 region has the DNA TGTGCCAGCAGTGCCCTACTAGCGGGGCCCAGCACAGATACGCAGTATTTT. This sequence encodes CASSALLAGPSTDTQYF.

This chain uses TRBV6-2 or TRBV6-3 with TRBJ2-6, with D perhaps TRBD2 (6 bases). V was pared by 2 bases and J by 0 bases, with 23 bases between. The germline CDR1 and CDR2 sequences are MNHEY and SVGEGT. CDR3 size: 21 residues. CDR3 protein: CASSYLHRVWRASSGANVLTF. The CDR3 DNA is TGTGCCAGCAGTTACCTCCACCGGGTCTGGAGGGCTAGCTCTGGGGCCAACGTCCTGACTTTC.